Included here is one T cell receptor beta chain sequence, with context. Its binding antigen is unknown. Within one base of it there is no much larger clone, and no base qualities were kept. Read against the paper, the sample's time point label means: after trial treatment. According to the study, the label for this sample's treatment or condition signals: LDRT plus nivolumab, ipilimumab, low-dose cyclophosphamide and aspirin (RACIN trial). Donors were enrolled in RACIN, a single-arm phase I dose-escalation trial combining nivolumab, ipilimumab, aspirin, low-dose cyclophosphamide and low-dose radiotherapy. Patients were eligible if they had advanced solid tumors that were TIL-negative. The data belong to a study of low-dose radiotherapy and immunotherapy resistance in tumors (dated by TCRdb to 2022 to 2024). For context, the study as a whole: In Cohort 1, 0.5 Gy per fraction was delivered every 2 weeks, and a total PTV dose of 6.5 Gy was prescribed. The translational analysis covered eight patients: three from the first dose cohort and the first five from the second dose cohort. Randomization of trial participants into treatment groups was not performed. Cohort 2 received 1 Gy per fraction every two weeks, with a total of 13 Gy over 26 weeks. Cyclophosphamide 200 mg/m2 was administered intravenously every two weeks, one day before each radiation and immunotherapy administration. Starting on cycle 1 day 1, patients took 300 mg of aspirin by mouth once daily for four cycles. Nivolumab was administered intravenously as a 240 mg flat dose every two weeks, and ipilimumab was administered intravenously at 1 mg/kg every six weeks.

First-strand cDNA was synthesized with Superscript III and a set of TRAV- and TRBV-specific primers, covering both TCRalpha and TCRbeta chains. TCRs were amplified with Phusion for approximately 20 PCR cycles using a constant-region primer together with the adapter attached to the V primers. Amplification of the isolated mRNA was done with the MessageAmp II aRNA Amplification Kit, which involved a roughly 17-hour in vitro transcription at 37 degrees C. The Dynabeads mRNA DIRECT Purification Kit was used to isolate mRNA for TCR sequencing. Indexed Illumina adapters were added in a second roughly 25-cycle Phusion PCR, and the resulting products were purified with AMPure XP beads. Deep sequencing of TCRalpha and TCRbeta libraries was performed on an Illumina MiniSeq instrument. Under the source paper's analysis protocol: Custom Perl scripts were used to pool TCR sequences that encoded the same protein, to remove out-of-frame sequences, and to calculate the abundance of each clonotype. Any TCR sequence supported by only a single read was excluded from analysis. Shannon entropy, Gini index, clonality, richness, and the frequency of TCRs shared between repertoires were included as repertoire metrics. The raw public reads went through TCRdb reprocessing: fastp at Q25, MiXCR clone calling, in-frame beta chains kept. A single entry per CDR3 protein holds the most common genes and DNA from its merged rows. Here the V and J calls rest on TCRdb's processing, not on the authors' analysis. The sample includes about 35,000 distinct CDR3 sequences, with less than 25% observed a single time. Roughly 10% of the sample is held by the ten biggest clonotypes.

The CDR3, cysteine through phenylalanine, is 14 amino acids long. The retained sequence is limited to the CDR3, 42 bases, with the frame set at the first base. V is cut back by 6 bases and J by 1 base, with 4 bases in the junction unmatched. This TCR was sampled from a female donor with ovarian cancer. The starting material was PBMCs, obtained after low-dose radiotherapy plus immunotherapy. The V and J genes are TRBV12-3 or TRBV12-4 and TRBJ2-7; 9 central nucleotides agree with TRBD1. The CDR3 region: CASRVTGGSYEQYF. The DNA sequence follows: TGTGCCAGCAGGGTGACAGGGGGTTCCTACGAGCAGTACTTC.